This passage covers 21 T cell receptor beta chains from one sample sequenced in a study of blood T cell repertoires in COVID-19. The assay was immunoSEQ multiplex PCR, and TCRdb's table has in-frame clones only and misses some. The repertoire has more than 140,000 clones, roughly 88% of them found once; the top ten carry 1.5%. Specimen: peripheral blood. These receptors were collected from a woman aged 55-69 years with acute or convalescent COVID-19.

The J gene is TRBJ2-3, the V gene TRBV5-1, with D possibly being TRBD1 (5 bases). V was cut by 0 bases and J by 0 bases, with 11 bases left in between. The length of the CDR3 is 16 residues. CDR1 and CDR2 from the germline V gene are SGHRS and YFSETQ. CDR3 coding DNA: TGCGCCAGCAGCTTGGGTCGGACATTTAGCACAGATACGCAGTATTTT. Encoded protein: CASSLGRTFSTDTQYF.

This chain connects TRBV7-3 to TRBJ2-3; TRBD2 agrees at 10 bases. The CDR3 covers 15 residues. Germline CDR1 SGHTA, CDR2 FQGTGA. The V segment lost 3 bases and the J segment 6 bases; nucleotides outside the gene matches: 6. The CDR3 DNA sequence: TGTGCCAGCAGCTTCAGCGGGGGGGCAGTTGATACGCAGTATTTT. This encodes CASSFSGGAVDTQYF. The variable domain in full, with the rest retrieved from reference TRBV7-3 and TRBJ2-3, is GAGVSQTPSNKVTEKGKYVELRCDPISGHTALYWYRQSLGQGPEFLIYFQGTGAADDSGLPNDRFFAVRPEGSVSTLKIQRTERGDSAVYLCASSFSGGAVDTQYFGPGTRLTVL.

This clone was seen a single time. CDR3: CASSLWGGSYTF. The CDR3 nucleotides read TGTGCCAGCAGTTTATGGGGGGGGTCCTACACCTTC. V usage is TRBV28 and J usage is TRBJ1-2, with D possibly matching TRBD1 (5 bases). V dropped 0 bases and J dropped 10 bases, with 9 bases sitting between them. Per the germline V gene, CDR1 is MDHEN and CDR2 is SYDVKM. The CDR3 loop spans 12 amino acids.

The chain is built from TRBV9 and TRBJ2-2; 11 bases line up with TRBD2. J lost 4 bases, V lost 0 bases, and 2 bases had no gene match. This CDR3 is 16 amino acids long. The germline gives CDR1 SGDLS, CDR2 YYNGEE. CDR3 nucleotides: TGTGCCAGCAGCGTAGATAGCGGGGGGGCCACCGGGGAGCTGTTTTTT. Translation: CASSVDSGGATGELFF.

CDR3 residues: CASSSPRGGTSTEAFF. The CDR3 nucleotides read TGCGCCAGCAGCTCCCCCCGGGGGGGCACCAGCACTGAAGCTTTCTTT. The chain is built from TRBV5-1 and TRBJ1-1, with a tentative D call TRBD1 (6 bases). The CDR3 length is 16 residues. Trimming removed 3 bases at V and 4 bases at J, with 19 bases between. Germline-derived CDR1 and CDR2 are SGHRS and YFSETQ.

The CDR3 DNA reads as TGTGCCAGTAGTATCCTAGCGGGGGGAGCAGATACGCAGTATTTT. Residues: CASSILAGGADTQYF. V is TRBV19 and J is TRBJ2-3; 11 bases are a match to TRBD2. Trimming at V came to 3 bases and at J to 4 bases, leaving 3 bases not matched to a gene. The CDR3 sequence is 15 residues long. Germline assignment: CDR1 LNHDA and CDR2 SQIVND (reference sequence).

This clone showed up just a few times. The chain couples TRBV7-9 to TRBJ2-2; TRBD1 matches at 7 bases. The CDR3 has 13 residues. V lost 4 bases and J lost 5; bases outside the gene matches: 1. Germline values: CDR1 SEHNR, CDR2 FQNEAQ (reference sequence). CDR3 sequence reads: CASSSQGTGELFF. The CDR3 DNA follows: TGTGCCAGCAGCTCACAGGGGACCGGGGAGCTGTTTTTT.

J is TRBJ1-1 and V is TRBV5-1, with 8 bases aligning to TRBD1. The length of the CDR3 is 14 residues. From germline, CDR1 is SGHRS and CDR2 YFSETQ. Trimming at V came to 4 bases and at J to 6 bases, leaving 8 bases not matched to a gene. CDR3 protein: CASSAGQGGAEAFF. The CDR3 bases are TGCGCCAGCAGCGCCGGACAGGGTGGGGCTGAAGCTTTCTTT.

The CDR3 DNA follows: TGTGCCAGCAGGCGGGACAGTGGTAATTCACCCCTCCACTTT. It translates to CASRRDSGNSPLHF. This chain links TRBV5-4 with TRBJ1-6; the match to TRBD1 covers 7 bases. V was clipped by 5 bases and J by 6 bases; unmatched bases: 5. The CDR3 has 14 amino acids. CDR1 and CDR2 (germline): SGHNT, YYREEE (reference sequence).

The chain couples TRBV3-1 (or the pseudogene TRBV3-2) to TRBJ2-7; 7 nucleotides agree with TRBD1. CDR1 LGHDT and CDR2 YNNKEL come from the germline V gene (reference sequence). V gave up 0 bases and J gave up 5 bases; unmatched junction bases: 10. The CDR3 loop spans 16 amino acids. The CDR3 loop reads CASSQELTDRLNEQYF. The CDR3 nucleotides are TGTGCCAGCAGCCAAGAGTTAACGGACAGGTTAAACGAGCAGTACTTC.

The rearrangement joins TRBV4-3 to TRBJ1-2, with 8 bases identical to TRBD1. The CDR3 is 15 amino acids. V lost 5 bases to trimming and J lost 4 bases; unmatched junction nucleotides: 9. CDR1 LGHNA and CDR2 YSLEER come from the germline V gene. This CDR3 reads CASSIQGTGGYGYTF. The DNA of the CDR3 is TGCGCCAGCAGCATCCAGGGTACAGGGGGCTATGGCTACACCTTC.

The rearrangement uses TRBV9 and TRBJ2-1; 9 bases are a match to TRBD1. Trimming took 4 bases from V and 5 from J; bases not matched to a gene: 16. The CDR3 runs to 18 residues. Per the germline V gene, CDR1 is SGDLS and CDR2 is YYNGEE. CDR3 sequence reads: CASSTNIRDRVSDNEQFF. The CDR3 DNA sequence: TGTGCCAGCAGCACGAACATAAGGGACAGGGTATCTGACAATGAGCAGTTCTTC.

The V and J genes are TRBV10-3 and TRBJ2-7; 7 nucleotides match TRBD2. V gave up 6 bases and J gave up 1 base; unmatched junction bases: 3. This CDR3 contains 13 residues. The germline CDR1 and CDR2 sequences are ENHRY and SYGVKD. CDR3 in DNA: TGTGCCATCAGAGGGGAGGGGTCCTACGAGCAGTACTTC. Its translation: CAIRGEGSYEQYF.

This rearrangement joins TRBV3-1 (or the pseudogene TRBV3-2) to TRBJ1-2; D call uncertain. The ends were cut back, 3 bases at V and 6 bases at J, with 11 bases in the middle. The germline V gene encodes CDR1 LGHDT and CDR2 YNNKEL (reference sequence). CDR3 length: 13 amino acids. The CDR3 coding sequence is TGTGCCAGCAGCCACGAAGAGAGGAATGGCTACACCTTC. Amino acids: CASSHEERNGYTF.

J is TRBJ2-1 and V is TRBV10-3, with D possibly TRBD2 on 5 matching bases. This CDR3 comprises 14 residues. With 10 bases removed from V and 7 bases from J, the gap between germline ends came to 20 bases. The germline V gene encodes CDR1 ENHRY and CDR2 SYGVKD. The CDR3 spells CATRGQALGNEQFF. The DNA for the CDR3 is TGTGCCACCCGCGGGCAGGCCCTAGGGAATGAGCAGTTCTTC.

V usage is TRBV9 and J usage is TRBJ2-3, with 7 bases lining up with TRBD1. The V gene end was trimmed by 2 bases and the J gene end by 0 bases; junction bases not matched to a gene: 6. CDR3 length: 16 amino acids. In germline, CDR1 is SGDLS, CDR2 YYNGEE. In nucleotides, the CDR3 is TGTGCCAGCAGCGTCTTGGGGACAGCAAGCACAGATACGCAGTATTTT. It is translated as CASSVLGTASTDTQYF.

The gene calls are TRBV27 and TRBJ1-6; weak D call: TRBD1 (5 bases). The germline V gene encodes CDR1 MNHEY and CDR2 SMNVEV (reference sequence). The CDR3 totals 15 residues. V lost 5 bases and J 1 base, leaving 9 bases between the germline ends. The DNA of the CDR3 is TGTGCCAGCAGTGAACAGGAGTCCTATAATTCACCCCTCCACTTT. Its translation is CASSEQESYNSPLHF.

V is TRBV6-5 and J is TRBJ2-7; no definite D call. CDR1 is MNHEY, CDR2 SVGAGI, per germline. There are 14 residues in the CDR3. V shed 0 bases and J shed 0 bases, with 6 bases lying between them. The CDR3 DNA reads TGTGCCAGCAGTTACTCTACAGCCTCCTACGAGCAGTACTTC. It yields the protein CASSYSTASYEQYF.

The CDR3 DNA reads TGTGCCAGCAGCCAACCGGGGGGGCCGAACACCGGGGAGCTGTTTTTT. Its protein product is CASSQPGGPNTGELFF. The chain recombines TRBV4-2 with TRBJ2-2; TRBD2 aligns across 8 bases. The trim removed 2 bases at V and 0 bases at J, leaving 2 bases unmatched. The V gene's germline CDR1 is LGHNA and CDR2 YNFKEQ. The CDR3 consists of 16 residues.

This rearrangement joins TRBV30 to TRBJ1-2; 7 positions agree with TRBD1. The CDR3 is 13 residues long. V lost 4 bases, J lost 7 bases, and 9 bases stayed unmatched. Germline assignment: CDR1 GTSNPN and CDR2 SVGIG (reference sequence). The CDR3 nucleotides are TGTGCCTGGACTAGCACCGAGGGGGCTGGCTACACCTTC. Encoded protein: CAWTSTEGAGYTF.

CDR3 amino acids: CASSEDTGELFF. In nucleotides, the CDR3 is TGTGCCAGCTCGGAGGACACCGGGGAGCTGTTTTTT. The chain recombines TRBV2 with TRBJ2-2, with D possibly TRBD2 on 5 matching bases. CDR1 is SNHLY, CDR2 FYNNEI, per germline. The CDR3 runs 12 residues. V gave up 8 bases and J gave up 3 bases, with 7 bases separating them.